This paragraph covers one T cell receptor beta chain sequence. Its cognate antigen has yet to be identified. No base qualities exist here, and no much larger clone lies one base off it. This specimen belongs to a study of T cells after yellow fever vaccination (dated by TCRdb to the late 2010s). The study in broad terms: Libraries from fractions with low cell numbers were prepared with the SMART-Seq v4 Ultra Low Input RNA kit. To follow T-cell clones before and after both primary and booster YFV17D yellow fever vaccination, bulk TCR alpha and beta repertoires underwent longitudinal sequencing. Two healthy male donors, one aged 18 to 30 and one aged 30 to 40 years, were included in the cohort. Blood samples were taken at several timepoints before and after primary and secondary immunization, and bulk PBMC replicates and cell subsets were isolated.

The germline V gene (reference sequence) sets CDR1 to DFQATT and CDR2 to SNEGSKA. There are 15 amino acids in the CDR3, from cysteine to phenylalanine inclusive. Left in the record is the CDR3 DNA by itself, 45 bases read in frame from the first base. The junction carries 20 bases between V and J, which are trimmed by 5 bases and 4 bases respectively. According to the study, the label for this sample's treatment or condition signals: live attenuated yellow fever vaccine strain. At every blood-draw timepoint, two biological replicates of bulk PBMCs were collected. PBMCs were isolated from peripheral blood using a standard Ficoll-Paque protocol. RNA was extracted with TriZol from bulk PBMCs, CD4 and CD8 fractions, and dextramer-positive and dextramer-negative fractions. TCR cDNA was synthesized by 5'RACE template switching, which introduced a universal primer site and unique molecular identifiers. Priming for cDNA synthesis came from both the TCR alpha and TCR beta constant segments. Library amplification involved two PCR steps, and the second step added sample barcodes and sequencing adapters. Sequencing of libraries was performed on Illumina HiSeq 2500 (2x100 bp) or NovaSeq (2x150 bp). Per the original workflow: Demultiplexing of reads and collapsing into UMI consensus sequences were performed with MIGEC, and V(D)J alignment was carried out with MiXCR. Using edgeR on replicate PBMC samples, clonotypes were called vaccine-responding if FDR was below 0.01 and the log2 fold change was above 5 up to day 15. Each bulk clonotype was labeled CD4 or CD8 based on which sequenced repertoire, CD4 or CD8, contained the clonotype at higher abundance. TCRdb applied fastp at Q25 and MiXCR to the public reads, then kept only in-frame beta chains. When rows share a CDR3 protein, they turn into one entry using the most common DNA and genes. V and J calls and clone size were set by TCRdb, not the authors. The sample includes fewer than 650,000 distinct CDR3 sequences, with less than 25% observed a single time. The ten biggest clones cover around 17% of the sample.

Results the study describes overall, beyond this receptor: Most clones expanded after primary vaccination (96% of CD4 and roughly 90% of CD8) were re-detected after the booster, suggesting that broad memory maintenance occurred. Compared with the primary T-cell response, the secondary T-cell response was faster but weaker, reaching its peak on day 5 rather than on day 15. Only a couple of donors were included in the study, so the extent to which the findings can be generalized is limited. A small share of clonotypes was detected in both CD4 and CD8 compartments, with the overlap likely arising from convergent recombination. FACS-sorted repertoires could contain abundant contaminating clonotypes from the bulk population, so computational filtering was required.

The chain employs TRBV20-1 and TRBJ1-1; perhaps TRBD1 is the D gene, with 6 bases matching. Specimen: PBMCs, collected roughly 20 days after the first yellow fever vaccination. The receptor's source is a man younger than 30 who received the YFV17D yellow fever vaccine. The CDR3 loop reads CSARQASSWGTEAFF. The DNA sequence is as follows: TGCAGTGCTCGACAGGCTTCCAGCTGGGGCACTGAAGCTTTCTTT.